This entry lists 9 T cell receptor beta chains sequenced from one sample in a study of neurological immune-mediated disorders. TCRdb reanalysed the 5' RACE reads using MiXCR and keeps one entry per CDR3 protein. Among roughly 70,000 distinct CDR3 sequences listed, around 5.2% were seen once. Sequenced sample: PBMCs. These receptors were obtained from a woman in her 30s with multiple sclerosis.

Points on this clonotype: A much larger clone differs from this one at a single base, so this may be a read error. The chain links TRBV5-1 to TRBJ1-1; D gene unclear. This CDR3 has 15 residues. Germline values: CDR1 SGHRS, CDR2 YFSETQ. CDR3 coding DNA: TGCGCCAGCAACTTGGACGGAAAACTGAACACTGAAGCTTTCTTT. It encodes CASNLDGKLNTEAFF.

This clonotype has at least ten counts. The rearrangement uses TRBV4-1 and TRBJ2-1, with a possible D match to TRBD2 (6 bases). This CDR3 region has 16 residues. Germline assignment: CDR1 MGHRA and CDR2 YSYEKL. V was trimmed by 1 base and J by 8 bases, leaving 18 bases between them. Written as DNA, the CDR3 is TGCGCCAGCAGCCAAGCGGTGGCGGGGCCAGCGCATGAGCAGTTCTTC. It specifies CASSQAVAGPAHEQFF.

This clonotype was recorded at least ten times. The chain has TRBV2 and TRBJ2-1; 13 bases match TRBD2. V trimming: 9 bases; J trimming: 6 bases; junction bases outside the gene matches: 5. Germline CDR1 SNHLY, CDR2 FYNNEI. The CDR3 runs 14 residues. The DNA of the CDR3 is TGTGCCAGTCAACTAGCGGGGGGGGTCAATGAGCAGTTCTTC. This encodes CASQLAGGVNEQFF.

This clonotype has a handful of counts. The gene calls are TRBV6-5 and TRBJ2-2, with D possibly TRBD1 on 6 matching bases. The CDR3 extends over 15 amino acids. CDR1 MNHEY and CDR2 SVGAGI come from the germline V gene. V dropped 5 bases and J dropped 4 bases, with 14 bases sitting between them. In nucleotides, the CDR3 is TGTGCCAGCAGTGGGCAGGGGTACGCCACCGGGGAGCTGTTTTTT. This translates into CASSGQGYATGELFF.

The table lists this clonotype with many counts. Germline is not matched at one junction end, which may reflect a read error. The gene calls are TRBV7-2 and TRBJ2-1, with 11 nucleotides matching TRBD2. CDR3 length equals 15 residues. Germline V gene lookup returns CDR1 SGHTA and CDR2 FQGNSA. CDR3 in amino acids: CASSLAYSIAGGLNF. The CDR3 DNA reads TGTGCCAGCAGCTTAGCTTATTCTATAGCGGGGGGGTTAAACTTC.

This clonotype has ten or more counts. The rearrangement joins TRBV15 to TRBJ1-2; D call uncertain. This CDR3 is built from 15 residues. Trimming pared 0 bases from V and 6 bases from J, leaving 14 bases between. The germline V gene has CDR1 LNHNV and CDR2 YYDKDF (reference sequence). The CDR3 spells CATSREDDTEDGYTF. CDR3 DNA sequence: TGTGCCACCAGCAGAGAGGATGACACCGAGGATGGCTACACCTTC.

This clonotype was seen at least ten times. The V and J genes are TRBV5-1 and TRBJ1-6; D gene unclear. Trimming cost V 0 bases and J 4 bases, with 8 bases left between them. Germline CDR1 reads SGHRS; CDR2 reads YFSETQ. The CDR3 loop spans 15 amino acids. CDR3 region: CASSLDRLYNSPLHF. CDR3 in DNA: TGCGCCAGCAGCTTGGACAGACTATATAATTCACCCCTCCACTTT.

As regards this clonotype: At one end the junction does not follow the germline gene, possibly because of a read error. This chain uses TRBV10-3 with TRBJ1-6; no definite D call. The germline V gene encodes CDR1 ENHRY and CDR2 SYGVKD. The CDR3 consists of 12 residues. The CDR3 loop is CAISESPRYLNF. The CDR3 region has the DNA TGTGCCATCAGTGAGAGTCCCAGATACCTCAACTTT.

This clonotype was picked up a small number of times. This sequence joins TRBV11-2 and TRBJ2-7, with D perhaps matching TRBD1 or TRBD2 (7 bases each). CDR1 SGHAT and CDR2 FQNNGV come from the germline V gene. Trimming left V 5 bases short and J 6 bases short, with 20 bases between. This CDR3 has 15 residues. The CDR3 loop is CASSPRGGSPGEQYF. The CDR3 nucleotides read TGTGCCAGCAGCCCCAGGGGGGGGTCGCCCGGCGAGCAGTACTTC. Variable domain in full (rest from reference TRBV11-2 and TRBJ2-7): EAGVAQSPRYKIIEKRQSVAFWCNPISGHATLYWYQQILGQGPKLLIQFQNNGVVDDSQLPKDRFSAERLKGVDSTLKIQPAKLEDSAVYLCASSPRGGSPGEQYFGPGTRLTVT.